A single sample is the source of the 25 T cell receptor beta chains below, sequenced in a study of cytomegalovirus exposure and HLA in healthy donors (dated by TCRdb to the late 2010s). Library preparation was by the immunoSEQ multiplex PCR assay. The multiplex PCR relied on a mix of 60 forward primers for TCR Vbeta segments and 13 reverse primers for TCR Jbeta segments. TCRdb stores this immuneACCESS table with in-frame sequences only. Part of the clones is absent; in the studies checked, under half of the shortfall reflects unresolved V genes, and no reason is known for the rest. The sample has about 120,000 clones on record, 81% of them singletons. The ten largest clones take up 3.9% of the sample. Sequencing used PBMCs. These TCRs come from a woman in her 30s in good health and CMV-seronegative.

The J gene is TRBJ1-2, the V gene TRBV2; possible D gene TRBD1, 6 bases. The CDR3 is made up of 16 amino acids. Germline CDR1 SNHLY, CDR2 FYNNEI. V was clipped by 3 bases and J by 8 bases, with 22 bases between them. The CDR3 protein is CASSEGYRTSGGGYTF. The CDR3 DNA is TGTGCCAGCAGTGAGGGGTACAGGACGTCGGGGGGCGGCTACACCTTC. Looking up the rest from reference TRBV2 and TRBJ1-2 gives the full variable domain: EPEVTQTPSHQVTQMGQEVILRCVPISNHLYFYWYRQILGQKVEFLVSFYNNEISEKSEIFDDQFSVERPDGSNFTLKIRSTKLEDSAMYFCASSEGYRTSGGGYTFGSGTRLTVV.

Notes on this clone: Germline is not matched at one junction end, which may reflect a read error. This chain connects TRBV7-9 to TRBJ1-5; a weak D match, TRBD1 (5 bases). Germline assignment: CDR1 SEHNR and CDR2 FQNEAQ (reference sequence). The CDR3 sequence is 11 residues long. The CDR3 here is CSSSGGGPQHF. In DNA, the CDR3 is TGTTCCAGCAGCGGGGGGGGGCCCCAGCATTTT.

V is TRBV7-6 and J is TRBJ2-2; 10 bases line up with TRBD1. CDR3 length equals 15 residues. Trimming cost V 5 bases and J 4 bases; bases outside gene matches: 4. Germline V gene sequence: CDR1 SGHVS, CDR2 FNYEAQ. In DNA form, the CDR3 reads TGTGCCAGCAGCCCGGGGACAGGGGTCACCGGGGAGCTGTTTTTT. Translating it yields CASSPGTGVTGELFF.

This rearrangement joins TRBV15 to TRBJ1-3; perhaps TRBD1 as D (6 bases). CDR3 length equals 18 residues. V gave up 0 bases and J gave up 0 bases, with 15 bases separating them. Germline assignment: CDR1 LNHNV and CDR2 YYDKDF (reference sequence). CDR3 loop: CATSRDIAGGGSGNTIYF. CDR3 nucleotides: TGTGCCACCAGCAGAGATATAGCGGGGGGCGGCTCTGGAAACACCATATATTTT.

This chain joins TRBV11-3 and TRBJ2-7; D is uncertain. The CDR3 totals 14 residues. Trimming took 1 base from V and 0 from J, leaving 7 bases between them. Germline CDR1 reads SGHNT; CDR2 reads YENEEA. CDR3 protein: CASSLGPSSYEQYF. Written as DNA, the CDR3 is TGTGCCAGCAGCTTAGGGCCTTCCTCCTACGAGCAGTACTTC. The whole variable domain, remainder taken from reference TRBV11-3 and TRBJ2-7, is EAGVVQSPRYKIIEKKQPVAFWCNPISGHNTLYWYLQNLGQGPELLIRYENEEAVDDSQLPKDRFSAERLKGVDSTLKIQPAELGDSAVYLCASSLGPSSYEQYFGPGTRLTVT.

In nucleotides, the CDR3 is TGCGCCAGCAGCCAAGATTGGGGGGTGGACTCCTACGAGCAGTACTTC. Translation gives CASSQDWGVDSYEQYF. This chain connects TRBV4-3 to TRBJ2-7; D may be TRBD2 (6 bases). The CDR3 has 16 residues. CDR1 and CDR2 from the germline V gene are LGHNA and YSLEER. The germline V and J ends were trimmed by 0 bases and 0 bases, with 12 bases remaining between them.

This sequence joins TRBV7-3 and TRBJ2-5; 9 nucleotides match TRBD2. CDR1 and CDR2 (germline): SGHTA, FQGTGA. Losses at the gene ends were 5 bases for V and 5 bases for J; bases not matched to a gene: 3. This CDR3 is 13 amino acids long. CDR3 residues: CASSRGLAETQYF. The CDR3 DNA sequence: TGTGCCAGCAGCCGCGGACTAGCGGAGACCCAGTACTTC. The full variable domain, in which reference TRBV7-3 and TRBJ2-5 provide the parts outside the CDR3, is GAGVSQTPSNKVTEKGKYVELRCDPISGHTALYWYRQSLGQGPEFLIYFQGTGAADDSGLPNDRFFAVRPEGSVSTLKIQRTERGDSAVYLCASSRGLAETQYFGPGTRLLVL.

The CDR3 DNA reads as TGTGCCAGCAGCCTTCGACAGGGGCAGTACGGGACCTCCTACAATGAGCAGTTCTTC. It yields the protein CASSLRQGQYGTSYNEQFF. The genes are TRBV13 and TRBJ2-1; 8 nucleotides align to TRBD1. Germline-derived CDR1 and CDR2 are PRHDT and FYEKMQ (reference sequence). Trimming cost V 5 bases and J 0 bases; bases outside gene matches: 15. The CDR3 sequence is 19 residues long.

This clone was observed once. The genes are TRBV2 and TRBJ2-7, with 8 bases matching TRBD1. J was trimmed by 4 bases and V by 6 bases; bases with no gene match: 5. The CDR3 is 13 residues long. Germline CDR1 and CDR2: SNHLY and FYNNEI. CDR3 coding DNA: TGTGCCAGCAGAGGGACAGGAACTTACGAGCAGTACTTC. This gives the protein CASRGTGTYEQYF.

The CDR3 protein is CASSMVGLTSGTYEQYF. The CDR3 DNA follows: TGTGCCAGCAGTATGGTGGGGTTGACTAGCGGGACCTACGAGCAGTACTTC. The chain joins TRBV28 to TRBJ2-7, with TRBD2 identical over 11 bases. Germline lookup yields CDR1 MDHEN and CDR2 SYDVKM. V was clipped by 5 bases and J by 2 bases; unmatched bases: 11. The CDR3 totals 17 residues. The variable domain in full, with the rest retrieved from reference TRBV28 and TRBJ2-7, is DVKVTQSSRYLVKRTGEKVFLECVQDMDHENMFWYRQDPGLGLRLIYFSYDVKMKEKGDIPEGYSVSREKKERFSLILESASTNQTSMYLCASSMVGLTSGTYEQYFGPGTRLTVT.

The chain employs TRBV28 and TRBJ1-1; TRBD1 might be the D (5 bases). The CDR3 is 15 residues long. The germline V and J ends were trimmed by 5 bases and 5 bases, with 18 bases remaining between them. Germline-derived CDR1 and CDR2 are MDHEN and SYDVKM. The DNA of the CDR3 is TGTGCCAGCAGTACATCTGGGGGGGAGGGGACTGAAGCTTTCTTT. Its translation is CASSTSGGEGTEAFF. Complete variable domain (other parts from reference TRBV28 and TRBJ1-1): DVKVTQSSRYLVKRTGEKVFLECVQDMDHENMFWYRQDPGLGLRLIYFSYDVKMKEKGDIPEGYSVSREKKERFSLILESASTNQTSMYLCASSTSGGEGTEAFFGQGTRLTVV.

V and J are TRBV7-8 and TRBJ1-5; 8 bases align to TRBD1. The CDR3 sequence is 13 residues long. Germline V gene sequence: CDR1 SGHVS, CDR2 FQNEAQ. V dropped 5 bases and J dropped 6; count of bases not matched to a gene: 3. CDR3: CASSPDRAQPQHF. DNA of the CDR3: TGTGCCAGCAGCCCGGACAGGGCTCAGCCCCAGCATTTT.

The V and J genes are TRBV27 and TRBJ2-1; 8 nucleotides line up with TRBD2. Trimming removed 5 bases from V and 2 bases from J; junction bases left unmatched: 2. The CDR3 loop spans 14 amino acids. Germline CDR1 and CDR2: MNHEY and SMNVEV (reference sequence). CDR3 region: CASSSGSTYNEQFF. CDR3 in DNA: TGTGCCAGCAGTAGCGGGAGTACCTACAATGAGCAGTTCTTC.

The chain couples TRBV25-1 to TRBJ2-2; unclear D gene. V was shortened by 4 bases and J by 5 bases, with 17 bases between the two germline ends. The CDR3 sequence is 16 residues long. CDR1 and CDR2 from the germline V gene are MGHDK and SYGVNS. The CDR3 coding sequence is TGTGCCAGCAGTGGCAGTGGGCCCATCGGAACCGGGGAGCTGTTTTTT. Translating gives CASSGSGPIGTGELFF.

The CDR3 DNA reads TGCGCCAGCAGTCTGGGACAGCCTCCCAATGGCTACACCTTC. This encodes CASSLGQPPNGYTF. The gene calls are TRBV5-1 and TRBJ1-2; 7 bases agree with TRBD1. The CDR3 has 14 amino acids. Germline-derived CDR1 and CDR2 are SGHRS and YFSETQ. V lost 5 bases and J lost 6; bases outside the gene matches: 10.

This rearrangement joins TRBV19 to TRBJ1-4; TRBD1 aligns across 8 bases. CDR1 LNHDA and CDR2 SQIVND come from the germline V gene (reference sequence). CDR3 size: 16 residues. V shed 3 bases and J 2 bases; nucleotides not matched to a gene: 5. The CDR3 nucleotides read TGTGCCAGTAGTATGACAGGGGAAAATACTAATGAAAAACTGTTTTTT. This encodes CASSMTGENTNEKLFF.

This chain uses TRBV11-3 with TRBJ2-7; 14 positions agree with TRBD2. The length of the CDR3 is 15 residues. Per the germline V gene, CDR1 is SGHNT and CDR2 is YENEEA. V trimming: 4 bases; J trimming: 4 bases; junction bases outside the gene matches: 3. DNA of the CDR3: TGTGCCAGCAGCTCGGGACTAGCGGGAGTGTACGAGCAGTACTTC. This encodes CASSSGLAGVYEQYF.

The CDR3 DNA follows: TGTGCCAGCAGTGAATTTCAGGGGCAAGAGACCCAGTACTTC. Translated, it gives CASSEFQGQETQYF. The gene calls are TRBV2 and TRBJ2-5, with a possible D match to TRBD1 (6 bases). Germline lookup yields CDR1 SNHLY and CDR2 FYNNEI. The CDR3 has 14 residues. Trimming removed 2 bases from V and 2 bases from J, with 9 bases in between.

V and J are TRBV7-3 and TRBJ2-3; D may be TRBD1 (5 bases). Germline V gives CDR1 SGHTA, CDR2 FQGTGA. CDR3 size: 13 residues. Trimming removed 6 bases from V and 4 bases from J, with 11 bases in between. The CDR3 region has the DNA TGTGCCAGCAGTCCGCAGGGTCCAGATACGCAGTATTTT. Protein sequence: CASSPQGPDTQYF. The complete variable domain, with remaining parts taken from reference TRBV7-3 and TRBJ2-3, reads GAGVSQTPSNKVTEKGKYVELRCDPISGHTALYWYRQSLGQGPEFLIYFQGTGAADDSGLPNDRFFAVRPEGSVSTLKIQRTERGDSAVYLCASSPQGPDTQYFGPGTRLTVL.

J is TRBJ1-2 and V is TRBV5-3; no clear D gene. TRBV5-3 is sorted into the ORF group, with uncertain function. V lost 4 bases, J lost 3 bases, and 13 bases lay in between. This CDR3 spans 14 amino acids. The CDR3 here is CARSRFGRDYGYTF. For the CDR3, the DNA is TGTGCCAGAAGCCGTTTCGGGAGGGACTATGGCTACACCTTC.

V and J are TRBV6-1 and TRBJ2-5, with D possibly matching TRBD1 (5 bases). The length of the CDR3 is 15 residues. Germline CDR1 reads MNHNS; CDR2 reads SASEGT. The ends were cut back, 6 bases at V and 2 bases at J, with 16 bases in the middle. CDR3 sequence (DNA): TGTGCCAGCAGAGCCCCAGGGTTTTTACAAGAGACCCAGTACTTC. Its protein product is CASRAPGFLQETQYF.

The gene calls are TRBV11-2 and TRBJ2-1; D gene ambiguous. With 4 bases removed from V and 5 bases from J, the gap between germline ends came to 12 bases. The CDR3 is made up of 14 amino acids. Germline assignment: CDR1 SGHAT and CDR2 FQNNGV. The CDR3: CASSSMTANNEQFF. The CDR3 nucleotides are TGTGCCAGCAGCTCCATGACTGCGAACAATGAGCAGTTCTTC.

The chain combines TRBV5-1 with TRBJ2-3; 8 positions agree with TRBD2. This CDR3 comprises 18 residues. Germline V gene lookup returns CDR1 SGHRS and CDR2 YFSETQ. The J segment lost 4 bases and the V segment lost 0 bases, leaving 13 bases of the junction unmatched. CDR3 in DNA: TGCGCCAGCAGCTTGGCCTCCGGGGGGGGGCTCGGCGCAGATACGCAGTATTTT. Its protein is CASSLASGGGLGADTQYF.

V gene TRBV30 combines with J gene TRBJ1-6; perhaps TRBD1 as D (5 bases). The CDR3 extends over 17 amino acids. The ends were cut back, 4 bases at V and 7 bases at J, with 23 bases in the middle. The germline CDR1 and CDR2 sequences are GTSNPN and SVGIG (reference sequence). DNA of the CDR3: TGTGCCTGGACCCCCGGGAGCGGGGGGGTATCGAATTCACCCCTCCACTTT. This translates into CAWTPGSGGVSNSPLHF.

This chain links TRBV28 with TRBJ1-4; possibly TRBD1 for D (5 bases). The CDR3 runs to 15 residues. Germline lookup yields CDR1 MDHEN and CDR2 SYDVKM. V lost 7 bases and J lost 6, with 18 bases in between. The CDR3 reads CASTPDARDYEKLFF. The CDR3 DNA reads TGTGCCAGCACCCCTGACGCCAGGGATTATGAAAAACTGTTTTTT.